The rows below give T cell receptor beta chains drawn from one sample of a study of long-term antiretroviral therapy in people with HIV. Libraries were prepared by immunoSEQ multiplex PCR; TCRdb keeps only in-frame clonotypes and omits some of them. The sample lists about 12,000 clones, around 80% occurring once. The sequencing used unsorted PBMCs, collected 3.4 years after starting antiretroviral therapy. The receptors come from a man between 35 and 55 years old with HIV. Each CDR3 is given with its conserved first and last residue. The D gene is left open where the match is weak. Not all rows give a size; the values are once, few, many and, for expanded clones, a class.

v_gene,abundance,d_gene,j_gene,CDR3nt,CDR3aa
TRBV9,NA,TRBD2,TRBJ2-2,TGTGCCAGCAGCGCCGGACTAGCGGGAGGGGCCGGGGAGCTGTTTTTT,CASSAGLAGGAGELFF
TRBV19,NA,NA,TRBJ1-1,TGTGCCACCCGAGGGGTAGAAGCTTTCTTT,CATRGVEAFF
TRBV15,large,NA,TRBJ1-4,TGTGCCACCAGCAGAGATTTCGAAGGGAATGAAAAACTGTTTTTT,CATSRDFEGNEKLFF
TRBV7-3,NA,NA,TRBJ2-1,TGTGCCAGCAGCTTAAGTCGAGACTACAATGAGCAGTTCTTC,CASSLSRDYNEQFF
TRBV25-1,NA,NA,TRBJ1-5,TGTGCCAGCAGTGAATATGCGCTAAATCAGCCCCAGCATTTT,CASSEYALNQPQHF
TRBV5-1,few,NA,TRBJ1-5,TGCGCCAGCAGCTTGGAGGGGAGTAGCAATCAGCCCCAGCATTTT,CASSLEGSSNQPQHF
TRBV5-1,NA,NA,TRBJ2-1,TGCGCCAGCAGCTTGGCCCGTGGGGGGAACACCAACAATGAGCAGTTCTTC,CASSLARGGNTNNEQFF
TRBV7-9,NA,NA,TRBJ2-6,TGTGCCAGCTTCCTCGGGACCGGGCTTTCTGGGGCCAACGTCCTGACTTTC,CASFLGTGLSGANVLTF
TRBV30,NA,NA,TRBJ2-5,TGTGCCTGGAAACGGTTCGGGGAGACCCAGTACTTC,CAWKRFGETQYF
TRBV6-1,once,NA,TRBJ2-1,TGTGCCAGCAGCACTCAAGAGGGATACAATGAGCAGTTCTTC,CASSTQEGYNEQFF
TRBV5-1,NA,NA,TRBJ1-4,TGCGCCAGCAGCTTAACACAGGGAAATGAAAAACTGTTTTTT,CASSLTQGNEKLFF
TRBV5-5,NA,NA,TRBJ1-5,TGTGCCAGCAGCTTGGACTTCGATAGCAATCAGCCCCAGCATTTT,CASSLDFDSNQPQHF
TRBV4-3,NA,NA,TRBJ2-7,TGCGCCAGCAGCCAAGAACTGCGACAGGTTGCGTACTTC,CASSQELRQVAYF
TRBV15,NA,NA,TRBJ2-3,TGTGCCACCAGCAAGGCAGGGAGCACAGATACGCAGTATTTT,CATSKAGSTDTQYF
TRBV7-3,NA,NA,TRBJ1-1,TGTGCCAGCAGCTCCACAACTGGGGGGATCAGGATGAACACTGAAGCTTTCTTT,CASSSTTGGIRMNTEAFF
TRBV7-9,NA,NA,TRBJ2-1,TGTGCCAGCAGCCCAAACCCGAGCTCCTACAATGAGCAGTTCTTC,CASSPNPSSYNEQFF
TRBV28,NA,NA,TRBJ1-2,TGTGCCAGCAGTGGGAGCTATGGCTACACCTTC,CASSGSYGYTF
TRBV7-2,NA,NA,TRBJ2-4,TGTGCCAGCAGCGGACTAGCCAAAAACATTCAGTACTTC,CASSGLAKNIQYF